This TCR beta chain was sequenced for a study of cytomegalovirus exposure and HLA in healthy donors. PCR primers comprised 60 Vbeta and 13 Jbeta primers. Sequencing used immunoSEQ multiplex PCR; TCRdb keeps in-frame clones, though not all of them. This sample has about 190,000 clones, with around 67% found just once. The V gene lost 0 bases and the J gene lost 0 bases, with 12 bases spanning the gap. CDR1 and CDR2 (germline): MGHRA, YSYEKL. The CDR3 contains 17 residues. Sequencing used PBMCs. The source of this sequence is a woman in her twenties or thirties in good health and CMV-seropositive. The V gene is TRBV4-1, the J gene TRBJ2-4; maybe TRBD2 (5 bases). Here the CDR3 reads CASSQEPPGLAKNIQYF. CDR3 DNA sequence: TGCGCCAGCAGCCAAGAACCCCCCGGACTAGCCAAAAACATTCAGTACTTC.